This TCR beta chain was recovered during a study of beta chain features in type 1 diabetes. The germline V and J ends were trimmed by 6 bases and 4 bases, with 9 bases remaining between them. Germline V lookup: CDR1 LNHDA, CDR2 SQIVND (reference sequence). This CDR3 comprises 12 residues. Study-wide points: Researchers report that Type 1 diabetes patients had moderately but significantly shorter TCRB CDR3s across all four CD4+ subsets.

This clone was recorded a few times. Its antigen is unknown. Every bit of the isolated RNA underwent reverse transcription, so sequencing read expressed TCRB transcripts. Assay: immunoSEQ multiplex PCR; the TCRdb copy retains only in-frame clones and omits some. Here the sample spans about 25,000 clones, over 65% being singletons. The source material was stem cell memory CD4+ T cells from blood. V is TRBV19 and J is TRBJ1-2; D unresolved. The clonotype comes from a woman aged 40 to 55 with type 1 diabetes. The CDR3 loop reads CASSPSSYGYTF. CDR3 coding DNA: TGTGCCAGTAGCCCTAGTTCCTATGGCTACACCTTC.